The next 8 T cell receptor beta chains were all read from a single sample in a study of OX40 agonist ivuxolimab in advanced cancers. Libraries were prepared by immunoSEQ multiplex PCR; TCRdb keeps only in-frame clonotypes and omits some of them. The sample shows about 45,000 clones, about 88% of them seen only once. This material consisted of CD4+ or CD8+ T cells sorted from blood, taken in a trial of the OX40 agonist ivuxolimab. These receptors originate from an adult with an advanced solid tumor such as melanoma, head and neck, liver or kidney cancer.

The chain is built from TRBV5-1 and TRBJ2-1; 10 nucleotides match TRBD1. This CDR3 contains 15 residues. Trimming took 0 bases from V and 9 from J; bases not matched to a gene: 6. Germline CDR1 is SGHRS and CDR2 is YFSETQ. The CDR3, as DNA: TGCGCCAGCAGCTTGGGGAGACAGGGGGCGAGTGAGCAGTTCTTC. Its protein is CASSLGRQGASEQFF.

The chain has TRBV6-5 and TRBJ2-3, with D possibly being TRBD1 (5 bases). The CDR3 covers 13 residues. V lost 3 bases and J lost 6, with 10 bases in between. Germline lookup yields CDR1 MNHEY and CDR2 SVGAGI. In DNA form, the CDR3 reads TGTGCCAGCAGTTATGGGGCATTGGATACGCAGTATTTT. It translates to CASSYGALDTQYF.

The genes are TRBV7-9 and TRBJ2-1; 10 bases are a match to TRBD2. The V segment lost 1 base and the J segment 10 bases; nucleotides outside the gene matches: 10. The CDR3 has 16 residues. The germline V gene encodes CDR1 SEHNR and CDR2 FQNEAQ (reference sequence). For the CDR3, the DNA is TGTGCCAGCAGCTTAGGGCTAGCGGGAGAGGCTCACGAGCAGTTCTTC. This sequence encodes CASSLGLAGEAHEQFF.

The V and J genes are TRBV7-2 and TRBJ2-3, with 9 bases aligning to TRBD2. J gave up 4 bases and V 2 bases, and 10 bases lay outside the gene matches. Germline lookup yields CDR1 SGHTA and CDR2 FQGNSA. The CDR3 covers 17 residues. DNA of the CDR3: TGTGCCAGCAGCTTAAGGTTCGGTAGCGGGAGCGCAGATACGCAGTATTTT. Protein product: CASSLRFGSGSADTQYF.

This chain joins TRBV11-2 and TRBJ2-2, with D perhaps matching TRBD1 (5 bases). This CDR3 spans 14 amino acids. The V and J ends lost 6 bases and 6 bases respectively, with 14 bases between them. Germline V gene sequence: CDR1 SGHAT, CDR2 FQNNGV. CDR3 region: CASRTRQSPGELFF. CDR3 nucleotide sequence: TGTGCCAGCAGGACGAGACAGTCTCCCGGGGAGCTGTTTTTT. The whole variable domain, filled in from reference TRBV11-2 and TRBJ2-2, reads EAGVAQSPRYKIIEKRQSVAFWCNPISGHATLYWYQQILGQGPKLLIQFQNNGVVDDSQLPKDRFSAERLKGVDSTLKIQPAKLEDSAVYLCASRTRQSPGELFFGEGSRLTVL.

V usage is TRBV19 and J usage is TRBJ1-2, with no clear D. Per germline, CDR1 LNHDA and CDR2 SQIVND (reference sequence). There are 14 residues in the CDR3. With 3 bases removed from V and 0 bases from J, the gap between germline ends came to 8 bases. CDR3 DNA: TGTGCCAGTAGTATCATTAGAGCTAACTATGGCTACACCTTC. It yields the protein CASSIIRANYGYTF. Drawing the rest from reference TRBV19 and TRBJ1-2, the complete variable domain is DGGITQSPKYLFRKEGQNVTLSCEQNLNHDAMYWYRQDPGQGLRLIYYSQIVNDFQKGDIAEGYSVSREKKESFPLTVTSAQKNPTAFYLCASSIIRANYGYTFGSGTRLTVV.

J is TRBJ1-6 and V is TRBV28, with D maybe TRBD1 (6 bases). CDR1 MDHEN and CDR2 SYDVKM come from the germline V gene. The ends were cut back, 6 bases at V and 5 bases at J, with 11 bases in the middle. This CDR3 has 14 residues. The CDR3 is CASSLSGDNSPLHF. The CDR3 nucleotides read TGTGCCAGCAGCCTGTCAGGGGATAATTCACCCCTCCACTTT.

This clone was recorded once. The J gene is TRBJ2-1, the V gene TRBV27, with a possible D match to TRBD1 (6 bases). Between the trimmed V and J ends, which lost 3 bases and 6 bases, there was a span of 15 bases. The length of the CDR3 is 15 residues. CDR1 is MNHEY, CDR2 SMNVEV, per germline (reference sequence). CDR3 bases: TGTGCCAGCAGTTTGTCTAGACAGGCCTTCAATGAGCAGTTCTTC. It translates to CASSLSRQAFNEQFF.